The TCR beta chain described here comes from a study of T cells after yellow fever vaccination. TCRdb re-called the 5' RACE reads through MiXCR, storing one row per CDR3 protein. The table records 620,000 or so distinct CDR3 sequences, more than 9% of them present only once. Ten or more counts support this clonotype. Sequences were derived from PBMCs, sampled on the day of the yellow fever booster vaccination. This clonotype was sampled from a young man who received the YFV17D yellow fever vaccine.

DNA for the CDR3: TGTGCCAGCAGCGTAGCTCAGGGGACCTATGGCTACACCTTC. This sequence encodes CASSVAQGTYGYTF. This chain joins TRBV9 and TRBJ1-2, with D perhaps matching TRBD1 (6 bases). Trimming left V 0 bases short and J 4 bases short, with 10 bases between. CDR1 SGDLS and CDR2 YYNGEE come from the germline V gene. This CDR3 is 14 amino acids long.